In its sample, the clone carrying this TCR beta chain was seen many times. Antigen unknown. The data stem from a study of early T cells in non-severe SARS-CoV-2 infection. Whole-study context: Sequencing input comprised bulk RNA from unsorted whole blood; chain pairing was not available.

Findings of the study overall: A preference for anti-spike CD8 responses marked VDJdb matching, which missed private and CD4 specificities.

As part of library construction, unique molecular identifiers were attached to individual cDNA molecules. TCRdb analysed the 5' RACE reads with MiXCR anew, one entry per CDR3 protein. The sample shows 80,000 to 95,000 distinct CDR3 sequences, roughly 13% of them seen only once. Germline lookup yields CDR1 SQVTM and CDR2 ANQGSEA. The CDR3 loop spans 14 amino acids. With 3 bases removed from V and 4 bases from J, the gap between germline ends came to 15 bases. The origin of this receptor is an adult who was a healthcare worker with PCR-confirmed SARS-CoV-2 infection or an uninfected control (not recorded which). This chain uses TRBV29-1 with TRBJ1-2; perhaps TRBD1 as D (5 bases). What was sequenced was whole blood. CDR3 region: CSVDLPGRIYGYTF. For the CDR3, the DNA is TGCAGCGTTGATTTACCGGGACGGATCTATGGCTACACCTTC.